Below are 18 T cell receptor beta chains sequenced from a single sample in a study of vaccination and CD4 T cells after COVID-19. The treatment is: approximately nine-day PBMC culture with coronavirus spike peptide pools or control peptides (ViraFEST assay). Sequenced with the Oncomine TCR Beta short-read assay was DNA taken from cultured CD4+ T cells. MiXCR, run by TCRdb on the PCR reads, gives a single entry per CDR3 protein. The sample includes 7,000 to 8,500 distinct CDR3 sequences, about three fifths of them seen just once. No antigen has been identified for these receptors. Sequencing used CD4+ T cells from blood, cultured in vitro. These receptors came from a human donor who had recovered from COVID-19.

The chain recombines TRBV6-4 with TRBJ1-1; D not certain. The CDR3 has 13 amino acids. The V gene's germline CDR1 is MRHNA and CDR2 SNTAGT. The ends were cut back, 4 bases at V and 1 base at J, with 7 bases in the middle. Written as DNA, the CDR3 is TGTGCCAGCAGTGCCGAACCGAACACTGAAGCTTTCTTT. Protein: CASSAEPNTEAFF.

The chain links TRBV6-5 to TRBJ1-5; no clear D gene. CDR1 is MNHEY, CDR2 SVGAGI, per germline. The ends were cut back, 0 bases at V and 1 base at J, with 4 bases in the middle. The CDR3 runs to 14 residues. CDR3 residues: CASSYSNSNQPQHF. As DNA, the CDR3 is TGTGCCAGCAGTTACTCGAACAGCAATCAGCCCCAGCATTTT.

V gene TRBV12-5 combines with J gene TRBJ2-3; D ambiguous. The CDR3 is 14 residues long. CDR1 is LGHNT, CDR2 FRNRAP, per germline. The germline V and J ends were trimmed by 2 bases and 3 bases, with 9 bases remaining between them. The CDR3 region has the DNA TGTGCTAGTGGTTTGATGACCGGAACAGATACGCAGTATTTT. Amino acid sequence: CASGLMTGTDTQYF.

This sequence joins TRBV6-5 and TRBJ2-7; 13 nucleotides match TRBD2. CDR1 is MNHEY and CDR2 is SVGAGI in the germline V gene. V gave up 0 bases and J gave up 3 bases; unmatched junction bases: 2. The CDR3 extends over 16 amino acids. The CDR3 nucleotides read TGTGCCAGCAGTTACTCGGGGACTAGCGGGGACTACGAGCAGTACTTC. Translating it yields CASSYSGTSGDYEQYF.

This sequence joins TRBV6-5 and TRBJ1-2, with D possibly matching TRBD1 (6 bases). CDR1 MNHEY and CDR2 SVGAGI come from the germline V gene. The CDR3 is 15 amino acids. Trimming took 4 bases from V and 2 from J, leaving 14 bases between them. Written as DNA, the CDR3 is TGTGCCAGCAGTTCCCAGGGGCTGGGCAACTATGGCTACACCTTC. It translates to CASSSQGLGNYGYTF.

The chain employs TRBV6-5 and TRBJ1-1; perhaps TRBD1 as D (6 bases). The CDR3 covers 14 residues. V was clipped by 4 bases and J by 3 bases, with 12 bases between them. Per germline, CDR1 MNHEY and CDR2 SVGAGI. CDR3 DNA: TGTGCCAGCAGTTCCCAGGGGTCTTACACTGAAGCTTTCTTT. Translation gives CASSSQGSYTEAFF.

The chain combines TRBV14 with TRBJ2-7, with unresolved D. CDR3 length equals 13 residues. In germline, CDR1 is SGHDN, CDR2 FVKESK. Trimming took 5 bases from V and 2 from J, leaving 10 bases between them. The CDR3 region is CASSFRHAYEQYF. The CDR3 DNA reads as TGTGCCAGCAGCTTCCGACATGCCTACGAGCAGTACTTC.

V gene TRBV7-9 combines with J gene TRBJ2-3; D call uncertain. The CDR3 runs to 11 residues. V was pared by 2 bases and J by 6 bases, with 3 bases between. The germline V gene has CDR1 SEHNR and CDR2 FQNEAQ (reference sequence). In nucleotides, the CDR3 is TGTGCCAGCAGCTTATCCGATACGCAGTATTTT. It encodes CASSLSDTQYF.

The CDR3 DNA follows: TGTGCCAGCAGCTTACTCCCGGGGGCGACCCAGTACTTC. Residues: CASSLLPGATQYF. The V call is TRBV7-9, the J call TRBJ2-5; D assignment may be TRBD1 or TRBD2 (6 bases each). Germline V CDR1 and CDR2: SEHNR, FQNEAQ (reference sequence). The V end lost 2 bases, the J end lost 7 bases, and 11 bases lay between the germline ends. This CDR3 contains 13 residues.

The gene calls are TRBV19 and TRBJ1-2; D gene ambiguous. Germline V gives CDR1 LNHDA, CDR2 SQIVND (reference sequence). The CDR3 loop spans 12 amino acids. Trimming cost V 6 bases and J 5 bases, with 10 bases left between them. CDR3 DNA: TGTGCCAGTAGCCAGGCTCGTTATGGCTACACCTTC. It specifies CASSQARYGYTF. Based on the CDR3 plus reference TRBV19 and TRBJ1-2, the full variable domain is DGGITQSPKYLFRKEGQNVTLSCEQNLNHDAMYWYRQDPGQGLRLIYYSQIVNDFQKGDIAEGYSVSREKKESFPLTVTSAQKNPTAFYLCASSQARYGYTFGSGTRLTVV.

The J gene is TRBJ1-1, the V gene TRBV4-1; TRBD1 aligns across 7 bases. Losses at the gene ends were 6 bases for V and 0 bases for J; bases not matched to a gene: 4. Germline CDR1 and CDR2: MGHRA and YSYEKL. The CDR3 runs 14 residues. DNA for the CDR3: TGCGCCAGCAGTACAGGGGCTTTGAACACTGAAGCTTTCTTT. Its translation is CASSTGALNTEAFF.

This chain connects TRBV7-9 to TRBJ2-7, with TRBD2 matching 9 bases. Germline loops: CDR1 SEHNR, CDR2 FQNEAQ (reference sequence). This CDR3 spans 15 amino acids. The junction had 7 bases not matched to a gene; V was cut back by 5 bases and J by 2 bases. CDR3 in amino acids: CASSSRAGGPYEQYF. In nucleotides, the CDR3 is TGTGCCAGCAGCAGCCGCGCGGGGGGGCCCTACGAGCAGTACTTC.

The table lists this clonotype with a few counts. V and J are TRBV20-1 and TRBJ1-2; TRBD1 matches at 7 bases. The germline V gene has CDR1 DFQATT and CDR2 SNEGSKA (reference sequence). This CDR3 contains 16 residues. The ends lost 0 bases at V and 6 bases at J; junction bases unmatched: 13. CDR3 DNA: TGCAGTGCTAGAGATAAATCTGGCAGGGGGTGGAATGGCTACACCTTC. Translation: CSARDKSGRGWNGYTF.

V gene TRBV2 combines with J gene TRBJ1-5; unclear D gene. The ends were cut back, 4 bases at V and 0 bases at J, with 4 bases in the middle. The CDR3 length is 13 residues. Germline V gene lookup returns CDR1 SNHLY and CDR2 FYNNEI. The CDR3: CASSVSSNQPQHF. CDR3 coding DNA: TGTGCCAGCAGTGTCTCTAGCAATCAGCCCCAGCATTTT. Complete variable domain (other parts from reference TRBV2 and TRBJ1-5): EPEVTQTPSHQVTQMGQEVILRCVPISNHLYFYWYRQILGQKVEFLVSFYNNEISEKSEIFDDQFSVERPDGSNFTLKIRSTKLEDSAMYFCASSVSSNQPQHFGDGTRLSIL.

This sequence joins TRBV21-1 and TRBJ2-3. TRBV21-1 is a pseudogene locus. The CDR3 is made up of 12 amino acids. Here the CDR3 DNA reads TGTGCCAGCAGCAAATTGGGCGATACGCAGTATTTT. Protein sequence: CASSKLGDTQYF.

The chain uses TRBV25-1 and TRBJ1-1; 8 bases line up with TRBD1. The CDR3 has 13 residues. Germline assignment: CDR1 MGHDK and CDR2 SYGVNS. The ends lost 5 bases at V and 11 bases at J; junction bases unmatched: 10. CDR3: CASSPTGGSGAFF. The CDR3, as DNA: TGTGCCAGCAGTCCCACAGGGGGTTCCGGGGCTTTCTTT.

With respect to this clonotype: Mismatch with germline at one junction end may stem from a read error. This chain connects TRBV5-3 to TRBJ2-2; D remains unclear. TRBV5-3 is flagged as an ORF with uncertain function. This CDR3 spans 15 amino acids. The CDR3 here is CASSFGRTNTGELFF. Written as DNA, the CDR3 is TGTGCCAGCAGCTTTGGACGAACGAACACCGGGGAGCTGTTTTTT.

This chain joins TRBV20-1 and TRBJ2-1; 10 nucleotides line up with TRBD1. This CDR3 is built from 15 residues. V lost 0 bases to trimming and J lost 7 bases; unmatched junction nucleotides: 6. Germline V gives CDR1 DFQATT, CDR2 SNEGSKA (reference sequence). CDR3 in amino acids: CSARDPDRGKNEQFF. In nucleotides, the CDR3 is TGCAGTGCTAGAGACCCGGACAGGGGGAAAAATGAGCAGTTCTTC.